Shown below are 20 T cell receptor beta chains from a single sample sequenced in a study of shared T cell receptors in the human thymus. Some clones are missing from TCRdb's copy, which holds only in-frame ones; the method was immunoSEQ multiplex PCR. The data contain about 660,000 clones, roughly 90% of them singletons. The same data also went into a second study, on human thymus T cells.

The sequenced material came from thymocytes. These receptor sequences come from a boy in the first two years of life with a congenital heart defect.

The chain is built from TRBV5-6 and TRBJ1-5; no definite D call. This CDR3 has 17 residues. V lost 0 bases to trimming and J lost 3 bases, with 16 bases between them. Per germline, CDR1 SGHDT and CDR2 YYEEEE. The CDR3 sequence: CASSLAGREGHNQPQHF. The CDR3, as DNA: TGTGCCAGCAGCTTGGCCGGGAGGGAAGGGCACAATCAGCCCCAGCATTTT.

The rearrangement uses TRBV5-1 and TRBJ2-4; maybe TRBD2 (6 bases). The germline gives CDR1 SGHRS, CDR2 YFSETQ. This CDR3 has 13 residues. V gave up 5 bases and J gave up 9 bases, with 15 bases separating them. As DNA, the CDR3 is TGCGCCAGCAGGCACGGTGGGGGGTTCATTCAGTACTTC. It translates to CASRHGGGFIQYF.

The genes are TRBV19 and TRBJ2-5, with D unclear. CDR3 length: 14 amino acids. Looked up from germline, CDR1 is LNHDA and CDR2 is SQIVND (reference sequence). V shed 1 base and J shed 3 bases, with 9 bases lying between them. In nucleotides, the CDR3 is TGTGCCAGTAGTATAGTAGGAGCAAAAGAGACCCAGTACTTC. Amino acid sequence: CASSIVGAKETQYF.

The chain joins TRBV18 to TRBJ2-5; TRBD2 matches at 7 bases. The CDR3 contains 16 residues. V lost 3 bases and J lost 2; bases outside the gene matches: 9. Germline values: CDR1 KGHSH, CDR2 LQKENI. In DNA, the CDR3 is TGTGCCAGCTCACCGACGTCGGGAGGAGGACAAGAGACCCAGTACTTC. Translation: CASSPTSGGGQETQYF.

The count of this clone is one. The chain joins TRBV27 to TRBJ2-7; 9 nucleotides agree with TRBD2. Germline V gives CDR1 MNHEY, CDR2 SMNVEV (reference sequence). V lost 5 bases and J lost 1; bases outside the gene matches: 9. The CDR3 totals 16 residues. The CDR3 DNA reads as TGTGCCAGCAGTCCCCAGATGCGGGAGGGGTCCTACGAGCAGTACTTC. This sequence encodes CASSPQMREGSYEQYF.

This chain uses TRBV7-8 with TRBJ1-3; D is unresolved. This CDR3 spans 16 amino acids. Germline CDR1 is SGHVS and CDR2 is FQNEAQ. Trimming removed 2 bases at V and 0 bases at J, with 11 bases between. CDR3 residues: CASSLWYGLSGNTIYF. CDR3 coding DNA: TGTGCCAGCAGCTTATGGTACGGACTCTCTGGAAACACCATATATTTT.

The chain recombines TRBV28 with TRBJ2-7; the match to TRBD2 covers 8 bases. This CDR3 comprises 12 residues. Germline-derived CDR1 and CDR2 are MDHEN and SYDVKM. The CDR3 DNA reads TGTGCAACGGGGCGGGAGGATTACGAGCAGTACTTC. The encoded protein is CATGREDYEQYF.

V usage is TRBV7-2 and J usage is TRBJ2-7; 10 nucleotides line up with TRBD2. The V segment lost 6 bases and the J segment 3 bases; nucleotides outside the gene matches: 8. Germline V gene data show CDR1 as SGHTA and CDR2 as FQGNSA. The CDR3 consists of 15 residues. CDR3 bases: TGTGCCAGCAGTTTCCCGGGACTAGCGAACTACGAGCAGTACTTC. Translated: CASSFPGLANYEQYF.

The chain employs TRBV30 and TRBJ2-7; 8 bases align to TRBD2. Per germline, CDR1 GTSNPN and CDR2 SVGIG (reference sequence). V lost 0 bases and J lost 2; bases outside the gene matches: 9. CDR3 length: 16 amino acids. The CDR3, as DNA: TGTGCCTGGAGTGTACTTTACCGGGGGGGGACCTACGAGCAGTACTTC. It specifies CAWSVLYRGGTYEQYF.

V and J are TRBV7-8 and TRBJ2-7, with a possible D match to TRBD2 (5 bases). Germline values: CDR1 SGHVS, CDR2 FQNEAQ. Trimming took off 7 bases at V and 7 bases at J, with 29 bases between the two ends. The CDR3 covers 17 residues. In DNA form, the CDR3 reads TGTGCCAGCACCCCTAAGGACTGGTCGGACGAGGGCCTGGAGCAGTACTTC. It codes for CASTPKDWSDEGLEQYF.

The genes are TRBV5-6 and TRBJ2-1; D not certain. The V gene lost 1 base and the J gene lost 7 bases, with 6 bases spanning the gap. Per the germline V gene, CDR1 is SGHDT and CDR2 is YYEEEE. This CDR3 is 12 amino acids long. CDR3 in DNA: TGTGCCAGCAGCTTGTGCGTGAATGAGCAGTTCTTC. Protein: CASSLCVNEQFF.

The chain is built from TRBV30 and TRBJ2-7; TRBD2 is a possible D gene (5 bases). This CDR3 is 12 amino acids long. Germline CDR1 is GTSNPN and CDR2 is SVGIG (reference sequence). Trimming cost V 5 bases and J 3 bases, with 11 bases left between them. The CDR3: CAWGGRYYEQYF. The CDR3 DNA reads TGTGCCTGGGGTGGGAGATACTACGAGCAGTACTTC.

The CDR3, as DNA: TGTGCCAGCGGGCTAGCGCCATACGAGCAGTACTTC. It encodes CASGLAPYEQYF. The chain combines TRBV19 with TRBJ2-7, with a weak D call TRBD2 (6 bases). This CDR3 has 12 amino acids. Per the germline V gene, CDR1 is LNHDA and CDR2 is SQIVND (reference sequence). The germline V and J ends were trimmed by 9 bases and 4 bases, with 13 bases remaining between them. Based on the CDR3 plus reference TRBV19 and TRBJ2-7, the full variable domain is DGGITQSPKYLFRKEGQNVTLSCEQNLNHDAMYWYRQDPGQGLRLIYYSQIVNDFQKGDIAEGYSVSREKKESFPLTVTSAQKNPTAFYLCASGLAPYEQYFGPGTRLTVT.

The chain carries TRBV5-8 and TRBJ2-7; 8 nucleotides line up with TRBD2. V lost 6 bases and J lost 3; bases outside the gene matches: 11. The CDR3 runs to 15 residues. Germline CDR1 and CDR2: SGHTS and YDEGEE. CDR3 residues: CASKGSKAGVYEQYF. Written as DNA, the CDR3 is TGTGCCAGCAAGGGGAGCAAAGCGGGAGTCTACGAGCAGTACTTC.

This clone came up once. The chain carries TRBV19 and TRBJ2-7; TRBD1 matches at 7 bases. The J segment lost 5 bases and the V segment lost 9 bases, leaving 13 bases of the junction unmatched. This CDR3 contains 14 residues. Germline V CDR1 and CDR2: LNHDA, SQIVND (reference sequence). CDR3 in DNA: TGTGCCAGAATCAAACAGACAGGGTCCCACGAGCAGTACTTC. It translates to CARIKQTGSHEQYF.

V gene TRBV6-5 combines with J gene TRBJ2-1, with a tentative D call TRBD2 (5 bases). The CDR3 loop spans 16 amino acids. Germline values: CDR1 MNHEY, CDR2 SVGAGI. V lost 2 bases, J lost 5 bases, and 16 bases lay in between. The CDR3, as DNA: TGTGCCAGCAGTTACGGGCTGGACTTGCTAAACAATGAGCAGTTCTTC. Its translation is CASSYGLDLLNNEQFF.

The chain recombines TRBV2 with TRBJ2-5; the D gene is possibly TRBD2 (6 bases). From germline, CDR1 is SNHLY and CDR2 FYNNEI. The length of the CDR3 is 17 residues. V was clipped by 2 bases and J by 5 bases, with 21 bases between them. The CDR3 sequence: CASSEIRGSPLGETQYF. For the CDR3, the DNA is TGTGCCAGCAGTGAAATTCGGGGGAGCCCCCTCGGTGAGACCCAGTACTTC.

V is TRBV27 and J is TRBJ1-3; 8 bases line up with TRBD1. There are 16 residues in the CDR3. Trimming at V came to 3 bases and at J to 3 bases, leaving 7 bases not matched to a gene. The germline CDR1 and CDR2 sequences are MNHEY and SMNVEV (reference sequence). The CDR3 DNA is TGTGCCAGCAGTTTTAGTGGACAGGGTGATGGAAACACCATATATTTT. This translates into CASSFSGQGDGNTIYF.

The V call is TRBV7-9, the J call TRBJ2-7; 7 nucleotides match TRBD1. Trimming removed 5 bases from V and 2 bases from J; junction bases left unmatched: 12. CDR1 and CDR2 (germline): SEHNR, FQNEAQ (reference sequence). This CDR3 has 16 residues. The CDR3 bases are TGTGCCAGCAGCGTACTCAGGGGGAGACTGGCCTACGAGCAGTACTTC. It translates to CASSVLRGRLAYEQYF. The complete variable domain, with remaining parts taken from reference TRBV7-9 and TRBJ2-7, reads DTGVSQNPRHKITKRGQNVTFRCDPISEHNRLYWYRQTLGQGPEFLTYFQNEAQLEKSRLLSDRFSAERPKGSFSTLEIQRTEQGDSAMYLCASSVLRGRLAYEQYFGPGTRLTVT.

The chain links TRBV10-3 to TRBJ2-5; 10 positions agree with TRBD1. The DNA end lines up better with TRBJ2-7; the J call may be wrong. CDR3 length equals 14 residues. The germline V gene encodes CDR1 ENHRY and CDR2 SYGVKD. This CDR3 reads CAIGPRDRGYEQYF. The DNA for the CDR3 is TGTGCCATCGGCCCGCGGGACAGGGGCTACGAGCAGTACTTC.